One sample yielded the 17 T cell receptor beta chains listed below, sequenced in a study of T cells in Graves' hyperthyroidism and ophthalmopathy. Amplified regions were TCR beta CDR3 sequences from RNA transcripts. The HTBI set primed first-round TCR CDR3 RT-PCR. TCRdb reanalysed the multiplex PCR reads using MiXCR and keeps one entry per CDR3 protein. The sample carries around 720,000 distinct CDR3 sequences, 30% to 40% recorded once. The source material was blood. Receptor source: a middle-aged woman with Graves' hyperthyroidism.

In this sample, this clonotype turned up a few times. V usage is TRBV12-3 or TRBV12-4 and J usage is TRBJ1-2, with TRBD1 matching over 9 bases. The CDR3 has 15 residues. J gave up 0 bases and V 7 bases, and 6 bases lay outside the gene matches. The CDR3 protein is CASTLGTGSNYGYTF. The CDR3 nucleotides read TGTGCCAGCACTCTGGGGACAGGGTCTAACTATGGCTACACCTTC.

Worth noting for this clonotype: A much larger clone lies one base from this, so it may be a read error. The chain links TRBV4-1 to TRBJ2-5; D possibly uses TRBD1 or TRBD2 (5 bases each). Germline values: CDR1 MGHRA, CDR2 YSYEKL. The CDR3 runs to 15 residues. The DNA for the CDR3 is TGCGCCAGCAGCCAAGATCGGGGACCGATGGAGACCCCGTACTTC. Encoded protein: CASSQDRGPMETPYF.

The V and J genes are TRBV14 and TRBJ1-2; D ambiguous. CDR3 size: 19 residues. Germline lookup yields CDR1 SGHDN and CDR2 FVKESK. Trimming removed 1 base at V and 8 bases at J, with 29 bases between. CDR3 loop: CASSQAYSKRSPLLLGYTF. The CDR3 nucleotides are TGTGCCAGCAGCCAAGCCTACAGTAAGAGATCGCCGCTATTATTAGGCTACACCTTC.

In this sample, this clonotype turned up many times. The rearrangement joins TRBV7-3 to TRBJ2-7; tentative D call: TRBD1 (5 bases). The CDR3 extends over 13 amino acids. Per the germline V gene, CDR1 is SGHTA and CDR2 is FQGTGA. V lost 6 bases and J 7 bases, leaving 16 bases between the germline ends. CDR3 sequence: CASSSFTGGEQYF. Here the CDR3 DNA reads TGTGCCAGCAGTTCTTTCACAGGCGGAGAGCAGTACTTC.

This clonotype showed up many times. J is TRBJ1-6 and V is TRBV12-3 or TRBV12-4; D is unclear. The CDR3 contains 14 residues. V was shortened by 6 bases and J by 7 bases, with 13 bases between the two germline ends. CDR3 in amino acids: CASSLGLLNSPLHF. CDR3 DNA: TGTGCCAGCAGCTTGGGCCTACTCAATTCACCCCTCCACTTT.

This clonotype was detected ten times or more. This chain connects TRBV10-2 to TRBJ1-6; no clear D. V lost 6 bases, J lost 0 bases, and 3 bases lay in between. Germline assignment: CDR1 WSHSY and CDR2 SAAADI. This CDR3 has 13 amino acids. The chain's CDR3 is CASRDSYNSPLHF. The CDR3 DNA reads TGCGCCAGCAGAGACTCCTATAATTCACCCCTCCACTTT.

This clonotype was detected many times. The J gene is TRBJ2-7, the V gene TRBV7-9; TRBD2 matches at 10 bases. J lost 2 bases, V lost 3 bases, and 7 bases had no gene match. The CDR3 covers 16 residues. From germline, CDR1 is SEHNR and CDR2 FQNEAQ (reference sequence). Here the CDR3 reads CASSFLTSGRTYEQYF. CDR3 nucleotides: TGTGCCAGCAGCTTCCTGACTAGCGGGCGAACCTACGAGCAGTACTTC.

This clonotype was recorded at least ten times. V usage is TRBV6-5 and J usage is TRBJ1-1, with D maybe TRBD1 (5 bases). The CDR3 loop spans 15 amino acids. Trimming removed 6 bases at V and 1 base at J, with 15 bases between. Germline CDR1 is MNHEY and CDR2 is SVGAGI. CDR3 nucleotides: TGTGCCAGCAGCTTCGCCTCGGACACGAACACTGAAGCTTTCTTT. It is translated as CASSFASDTNTEAFF.

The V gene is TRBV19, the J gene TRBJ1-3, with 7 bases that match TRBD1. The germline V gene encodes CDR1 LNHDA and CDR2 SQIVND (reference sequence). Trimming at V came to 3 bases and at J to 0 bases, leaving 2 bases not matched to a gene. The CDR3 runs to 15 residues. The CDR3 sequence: CASSMTGISGNTIYF. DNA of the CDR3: TGTGCCAGTAGTATGACAGGGATCTCTGGAAACACCATATATTTT.

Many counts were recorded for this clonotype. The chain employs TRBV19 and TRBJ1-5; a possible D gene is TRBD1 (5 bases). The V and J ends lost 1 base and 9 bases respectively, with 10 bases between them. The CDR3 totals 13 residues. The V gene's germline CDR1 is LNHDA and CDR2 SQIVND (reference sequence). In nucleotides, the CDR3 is TGTGCCAGTAGTATAGGTCGGGGCCGGCCCCAGCATTTT. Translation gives CASSIGRGRPQHF. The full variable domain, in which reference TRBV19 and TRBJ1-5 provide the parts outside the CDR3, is DGGITQSPKYLFRKEGQNVTLSCEQNLNHDAMYWYRQDPGQGLRLIYYSQIVNDFQKGDIAEGYSVSREKKESFPLTVTSAQKNPTAFYLCASSIGRGRPQHFGDGTRLSIL.

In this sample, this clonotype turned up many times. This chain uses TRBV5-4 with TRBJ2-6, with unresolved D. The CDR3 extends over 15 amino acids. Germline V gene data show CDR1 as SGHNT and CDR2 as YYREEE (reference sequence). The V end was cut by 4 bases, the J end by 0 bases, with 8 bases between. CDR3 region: CASSAQDSGANVLTF. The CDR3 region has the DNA TGTGCCAGCAGCGCGCAGGACTCTGGGGCCAACGTCCTGACTTTC.

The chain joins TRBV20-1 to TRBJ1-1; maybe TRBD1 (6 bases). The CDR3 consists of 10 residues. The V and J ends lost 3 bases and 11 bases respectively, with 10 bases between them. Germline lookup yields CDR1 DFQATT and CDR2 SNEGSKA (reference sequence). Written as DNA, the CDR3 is TGCAGTGCTAGTGGGGGCATGGCTTTCTTT. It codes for CSASGGMAFF.

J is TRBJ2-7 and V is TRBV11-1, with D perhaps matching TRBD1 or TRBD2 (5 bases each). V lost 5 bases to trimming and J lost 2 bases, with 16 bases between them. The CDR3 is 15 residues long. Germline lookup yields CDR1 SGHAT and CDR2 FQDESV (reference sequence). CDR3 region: CASSAKGPATYEQYF. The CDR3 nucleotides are TGTGCCAGCAGCGCGAAGGGACCCGCGACCTACGAGCAGTACTTC. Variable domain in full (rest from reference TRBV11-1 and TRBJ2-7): EAEVAQSPRYKITEKSQAVAFWCDPISGHATLYWYRQILGQGPELLVQFQDESVVDDSQLPKDRFSAERLKGVDSTLKIQPAELGDSAMYLCASSAKGPATYEQYFGPGTRLTVT.

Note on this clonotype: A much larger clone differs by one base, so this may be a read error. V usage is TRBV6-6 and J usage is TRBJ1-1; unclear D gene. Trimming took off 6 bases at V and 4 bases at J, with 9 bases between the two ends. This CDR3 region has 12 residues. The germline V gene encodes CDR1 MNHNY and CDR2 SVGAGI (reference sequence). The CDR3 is CASSQEATEAFF. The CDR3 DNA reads TGTGCCAGCAGCCAAGAGGCCACTGAAGCTTTCTTT.

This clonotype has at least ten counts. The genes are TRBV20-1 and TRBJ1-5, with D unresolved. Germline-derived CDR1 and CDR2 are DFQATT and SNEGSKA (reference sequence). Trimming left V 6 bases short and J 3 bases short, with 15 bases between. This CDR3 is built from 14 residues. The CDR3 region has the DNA TGCAGTGCCGCAGGCATCGTTCCCAATCAGCCCCAGCATTTT. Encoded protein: CSAAGIVPNQPQHF.

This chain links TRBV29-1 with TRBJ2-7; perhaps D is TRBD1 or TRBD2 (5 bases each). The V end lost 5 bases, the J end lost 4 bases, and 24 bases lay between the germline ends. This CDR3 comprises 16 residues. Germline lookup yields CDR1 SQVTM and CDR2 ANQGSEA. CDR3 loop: CSVLHQGTSRGYEQYF. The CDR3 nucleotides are TGCAGCGTTCTACATCAGGGAACAAGCAGAGGGTACGAGCAGTACTTC.

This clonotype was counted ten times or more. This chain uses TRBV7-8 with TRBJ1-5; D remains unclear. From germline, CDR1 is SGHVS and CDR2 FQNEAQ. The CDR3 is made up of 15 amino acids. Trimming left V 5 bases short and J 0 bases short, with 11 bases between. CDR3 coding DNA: TGTGCCAGCAGCCCCGGCGGCGCTAGCAATCAGCCCCAGCATTTT. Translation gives CASSPGGASNQPQHF.